These 30 T cell receptor beta chains were all obtained from the same sample, sequenced in a study of CD8+CD57+ T cells in acquired aplastic anemia. Genomic DNA, serving as template, underwent TCR beta VDJ and CDR3 profiling. One entry per CDR3 protein, called by TCRdb with MiXCR from the reads. The sample yields under 250,000 distinct CDR3 sequences, 34% seen once. The sample was sorted CD4+, CD8+, or CD8+CD57+ T cells (not recorded which) from PBMCs. These receptors originate from a human donor in good health, serving as a control.

This clonotype showed up many times. This chain links TRBV5-5 with TRBJ1-2; the D gene is possibly TRBD1 (5 bases). This CDR3 region has 16 residues. From germline, CDR1 is SGHKS and CDR2 YYEKEE (reference sequence). The V and J ends lost 4 bases and 2 bases respectively, with 18 bases between them. CDR3 in DNA: TGTGCCAGCAGCGCGGTGTTGACCCGGGGGAACTATGGCTACACCTTC. It specifies CASSAVLTRGNYGYTF.

The chain carries TRBV15 and TRBJ2-7; 7 nucleotides match TRBD2. Germline values: CDR1 LNHNV, CDR2 YYDKDF (reference sequence). The CDR3 runs 14 residues. Losses at the gene ends were 3 bases for V and 1 base for J; bases not matched to a gene: 3. CDR3 sequence: CATSRGGNSYEQYF. The CDR3 region has the DNA TGTGCCACCAGCAGGGGGGGGAATTCCTACGAGCAGTACTTC.

The chain joins TRBV20-1 to TRBJ2-1; D is uncertain. CDR3 length equals 16 residues. Germline CDR1 is DFQATT and CDR2 is SNEGSKA (reference sequence). V dropped 5 bases and J dropped 0 bases, with 17 bases sitting between them. CDR3 coding DNA: TGCAGTGCTCCAAAGTTTGGAGTTAGCTCCTACAATGAGCAGTTCTTC. As protein: CSAPKFGVSSYNEQFF.

The sample holds a few counts of this clonotype. The V and J genes are TRBV7-9 and TRBJ2-5; 10 bases are a match to TRBD2. The V and J ends lost 4 bases and 4 bases, in that order; junction bases with no gene match: 3. Germline-derived CDR1 and CDR2 are SEHNR and FQNEAQ (reference sequence). The CDR3 extends over 14 amino acids. The CDR3 DNA reads as TGTGCCAGCAGCTCTAGCGGGGGCGGAGAGACCCAGTACTTC. Encoded protein: CASSSSGGGETQYF.

This clonotype showed up many times. The rearrangement joins TRBV5-1 to TRBJ2-7; possible D gene TRBD1, 7 bases. Germline V gene sequence: CDR1 SGHRS, CDR2 YFSETQ. V was cut by 1 base and J by 6 bases, with 14 bases left in between. The CDR3 spans 14 residues. In nucleotides, the CDR3 is TGCGCCAGCAGCTTGAGGGTGGAGGGGGCCGAGCAGTACTTC. It encodes CASSLRVEGAEQYF.

This chain uses TRBV7-9 with TRBJ2-7; 12 bases match TRBD1. Per germline, CDR1 SEHNR and CDR2 FQNEAQ (reference sequence). Germline trimming cut 5 bases from V and 4 bases from J; bases unmatched to any gene: 6. The CDR3 extends over 15 amino acids. The CDR3 region has the DNA TGTGCCAGCAGCCGAATGGGACAGGGGGCGTACGAGCAGTACTTC. It encodes CASSRMGQGAYEQYF.

The CDR3 region has the DNA TGTGCCAGCAGTGATACAGGGGACAGGGGTACAGATACGCAGTATTTT. It is translated as CASSDTGDRGTDTQYF. The chain is built from TRBV25-1 and TRBJ2-3; TRBD1 matches 10 bases. The CDR3 has 16 residues. Losses at the gene ends were 3 bases for V and 3 bases for J; bases not matched to a gene: 6. Germline V gives CDR1 MGHDK, CDR2 SYGVNS.

This clonotype appeared many times. The V gene is TRBV2, the J gene TRBJ2-3; possible D gene TRBD2, 7 bases. Per the germline V gene, CDR1 is SNHLY and CDR2 is FYNNEI. This CDR3 has 15 amino acids. CDR3 bases: TGTTCTTTGGGAGGGGGAATTCCTAGCACAGATACGCAGTATTTT. This encodes CSLGGGIPSTDTQYF.

The chain uses TRBV6-1 and TRBJ2-1; TRBD1 aligns across 9 bases. The length of the CDR3 is 15 residues. V lost 5 bases, J lost 3 bases, and 5 bases stayed unmatched. Germline V lookup: CDR1 MNHNS, CDR2 SASEGT. The CDR3 loop reads CASSRTGVDYNEQFF. In nucleotides, the CDR3 is TGTGCCAGCAGTCGGACAGGGGTGGACTACAATGAGCAGTTCTTC.

This clonotype was found many times. The genes are TRBV14 and TRBJ2-5, with unresolved D. The CDR3 spans 12 residues. CDR1 SGHDN and CDR2 FVKESK come from the germline V gene. Trimming removed 0 bases from V and 7 bases from J, with 6 bases in between. Here the CDR3 DNA reads TGTGCCAGCAGCCAAGATTCGTGGACCCAGTACTTC. Its translation: CASSQDSWTQYF.

This clonotype came up many times. J is TRBJ2-7 and V is TRBV7-8, with TRBD1 as a possible D gene (5 bases). The CDR3 spans 18 residues. Germline V gives CDR1 SGHVS, CDR2 FQNEAQ. V dropped 3 bases and J dropped 3 bases, with 24 bases sitting between them. CDR3 protein: CASSFATNIPGLSYEQYF. Here the CDR3 DNA reads TGTGCCAGCAGCTTCGCCACCAATATACCAGGGCTTAGCTACGAGCAGTACTTC.

The rearrangement joins TRBV5-1 to TRBJ2-3; D may be TRBD2 (5 bases). In germline, CDR1 is SGHRS, CDR2 YFSETQ. With 4 bases removed from V and 1 base from J, the gap between germline ends came to 13 bases. The CDR3 length is 15 residues. CDR3 sequence (DNA): TGCGCCAGCAGCGAAGGGAGCTCCCGCACAGATACGCAGTATTTT. The encoded protein is CASSEGSSRTDTQYF.

This clonotype has at least ten counts. The rearrangement links TRBV10-3 to TRBJ1-1; tentative D call: TRBD1 (5 bases). The CDR3 length is 14 residues. Germline lookup yields CDR1 ENHRY and CDR2 SYGVKD. V lost 5 bases and J lost 1, with 11 bases in between. The CDR3 is CAISPHTGNTEAFF. CDR3 bases: TGTGCCATCAGTCCCCATACAGGGAACACTGAAGCTTTCTTT.

This clonotype was observed a handful of times. V is TRBV5-5 and J is TRBJ1-4; D might be TRBD1 (5 bases). The CDR3 length is 15 residues. V lost 1 base and J lost 8, with 15 bases in between. Germline lookup yields CDR1 SGHKS and CDR2 YYEKEE (reference sequence). CDR3 sequence: CASSLFGGTGEKLFF. DNA of the CDR3: TGTGCCAGCAGCTTGTTTGGGGGGACGGGGGAAAAACTGTTTTTT.

This clonotype was counted only a few times. CDR3 sequence: CASIPGQGARGYTF. The CDR3 DNA reads as TGTGCCAGCATTCCGGGACAGGGGGCACGAGGCTACACCTTC. The V and J genes are TRBV6-1 and TRBJ1-2, with 12 bases that match TRBD1. Germline V gene data show CDR1 as MNHNS and CDR2 as SASEGT. The CDR3 is 14 residues long. Trimming took 7 bases from V and 8 from J; bases not matched to a gene: 8.

This chain connects TRBV5-1 to TRBJ2-7; maybe TRBD2 (6 bases). Trimming pared 3 bases from V and 0 bases from J, leaving 19 bases between. From germline, CDR1 is SGHRS and CDR2 YFSETQ. CDR3 length equals 17 residues. The CDR3 DNA sequence: TGCGCCAGCAGCTCGGAACCCGCGGGACCGAGCTCCTACGAGCAGTACTTC. This encodes CASSSEPAGPSSYEQYF. Supplemented by reference TRBV5-1 and TRBJ2-7, the full variable domain reads KAGVTQTPRYLIKTRGQQVTLSCSPISGHRSVSWYQQTPGQGLQFLFEYFSETQRNKGNFPGRFSGRQFSNSRSEMNVSTLELGDSALYLCASSSEPAGPSSYEQYFGPGTRLTVT.

At least ten counts were recorded for this clonotype. The chain uses TRBV29-1 and TRBJ1-2; D is unresolved. V was shortened by 7 bases and J by 3 bases, with 12 bases between the two germline ends. The CDR3 loop spans 12 amino acids. Germline V gives CDR1 SQVTM, CDR2 ANQGSEA. CDR3 DNA: TGCAGCGCTGCAGAGGGATACTATGGCTACACCTTC. It is translated as CSAAEGYYGYTF. Filled out from reference TRBV29-1 and TRBJ1-2, the complete variable domain reads SAVISQKPSRDICQRGTSLTIQCQVDSQVTMMFWYRQQPGQSLTLIATANQGSEATYESGFVIDKFPISRPNLTFSTLTVSNMSPEDSSIYLCSAAEGYYGYTFGSGTRLTVV.

This clonotype was seen at least ten times. The chain has TRBV20-1 and TRBJ2-7, with a weak D call TRBD2 (6 bases). Trimming stripped 5 bases from V and 6 bases from J, with 14 bases between. The CDR3 is made up of 12 amino acids. Germline assignment: CDR1 DFQATT and CDR2 SNEGSKA (reference sequence). DNA of the CDR3: TGCAGTGCTGGCCGCCTCGGGGGCGAGCAGTACTTC. Translated: CSAGRLGGEQYF.

In this sample, this clonotype turned up once. This chain uses TRBV20-1 with TRBJ1-1, with 7 bases lining up with TRBD1. CDR1 is DFQATT, CDR2 SNEGSKA, per germline (reference sequence). Trimming removed 0 bases from V and 5 bases from J; junction bases left unmatched: 6. The CDR3 spans 14 residues. CDR3 region: CSARDPLDRTEAFF. CDR3 nucleotide sequence: TGCAGTGCTAGAGACCCATTGGACAGGACTGAAGCTTTCTTT.

In this sample, this clonotype turned up many times. The V and J genes are TRBV15 and TRBJ2-7; possible D gene TRBD2, 5 bases. V lost 0 bases and J lost 0, with 9 bases in between. The germline CDR1 and CDR2 sequences are LNHNV and YYDKDF (reference sequence). This CDR3 has 15 residues. DNA of the CDR3: TGTGCCACCAGCAGAGATCCGGGGAGCTCCTACGAGCAGTACTTC. The encoded protein is CATSRDPGSSYEQYF. The whole variable domain, remainder taken from reference TRBV15 and TRBJ2-7, is DAMVIQNPRYQVTQFGKPVTLSCSQTLNHNVMYWYQQKSSQAPKLLFHYYDKDFNNEADTPDNFQSRRPNTSFCFLDIRSPGLGDTAMYLCATSRDPGSSYEQYFGPGTRLTVT.

This clonotype came up many times. This chain links TRBV9 with TRBJ1-6; possibly TRBD1 for D (6 bases). Trimming took off 3 bases at V and 5 bases at J, with 15 bases between the two ends. Germline V gene data show CDR1 as SGDLS and CDR2 as YYNGEE. The CDR3 spans 16 residues. For the CDR3, the DNA is TGTGCCAGCAGCGAGGGGGGAGGGGTAGATAATTCACCCCTCCACTTT. This encodes CASSEGGGVDNSPLHF. The whole variable domain, filled in from reference TRBV9 and TRBJ1-6, reads DSGVTQTPKHLITATGQRVTLRCSPRSGDLSVYWYQQSLDQGLQFLIQYYNGEERAKGNILERFSAQQFPDLHSELNLSSLELGDSALYFCASSEGGGVDNSPLHFGNGTRLTVT.

Notes on this clonotype: This may be a read error, as it is one base from a much larger clone. The chain recombines TRBV11-2 with TRBJ1-2; no clear D gene. The CDR3 sequence is 14 residues long. Germline CDR1 is SGHAT and CDR2 is FQNNGV. CDR3 in amino acids: CASSSLRGNYGCTF. The DNA for the CDR3 is TGTGCCAGCAGCTCCCTGAGAGGGAACTATGGCTGCACCTTC.

The genes are TRBV2 and TRBJ1-2, with 8 bases fitting TRBD1. This CDR3 is 13 amino acids long. After removal of 3 bases from V and 8 bases from J, the junction contained 5 bases not matched to a gene. Germline V gives CDR1 SNHLY, CDR2 FYNNEI. This chain's CDR3 is CASSEDRVWGYTF. For the CDR3, the DNA is TGTGCCAGCAGTGAGGACAGGGTTTGGGGCTACACCTTC.

The V call is TRBV2, the J call TRBJ2-1; D is undetermined. This CDR3 region has 13 residues. Trimming left V 4 bases short and J 8 bases short, with 12 bases between. Germline CDR1 SNHLY, CDR2 FYNNEI. CDR3 DNA sequence: TGTGCCAGCAGTGGGGTGGGGATCCATGAGCAGTTCTTC. Protein: CASSGVGIHEQFF.

The chain recombines TRBV12-3 or TRBV12-4 with TRBJ2-5, with D possibly TRBD1 on 5 matching bases. Trimming pared 8 bases from V and 6 bases from J, leaving 16 bases between. The length of the CDR3 is 13 residues. CDR3 coding DNA: TGTGCCAGCTCACCTCAGGGTCCGCAGACCCAGTACTTC. Translated: CASSPQGPQTQYF.

At least ten counts were recorded for this clonotype. This chain connects TRBV20-1 to TRBJ1-1; 10 bases match TRBD1. V trimming: 0 bases; J trimming: 4 bases; junction bases outside the gene matches: 8. CDR1 and CDR2 from the germline V gene are DFQATT and SNEGSKA (reference sequence). The CDR3 is 16 residues long. CDR3 protein: CSARDGGQGWSTEAFF. The CDR3 DNA sequence: TGCAGTGCTAGAGATGGGGGACAGGGGTGGAGCACTGAAGCTTTCTTT.

This clonotype came up many times. The chain is built from TRBV7-2 and TRBJ2-2; no clear D gene. The CDR3 is 15 residues long. Germline loops: CDR1 SGHTA, CDR2 FQGNSA. V was trimmed by 5 bases and J by 0 bases, leaving 10 bases between them. CDR3 residues: CASSPPGANTGELFF. CDR3 nucleotide sequence: TGTGCCAGCAGCCCACCGGGCGCGAACACCGGGGAGCTGTTTTTT.

The J gene is TRBJ2-3, the V gene TRBV7-2; D is ambiguous. The V end lost 9 bases, the J end lost 5 bases, and 12 bases lay between the germline ends. The length of the CDR3 is 12 residues. Germline assignment: CDR1 SGHTA and CDR2 FQGNSA. The DNA of the CDR3 is TGTGCCAGAAGCCCAACCGGAGATACGCAGTATTTT. It yields the protein CARSPTGDTQYF.

The V gene is TRBV2, the J gene TRBJ1-5; D gene uncertain. CDR3 size: 13 residues. Trimming left V 5 bases short and J 7 bases short, with 12 bases between. Germline assignment: CDR1 SNHLY and CDR2 FYNNEI. In nucleotides, the CDR3 is TGTGCCAGCAGTCTCGACCTCACCCAGCCCCAGCATTTT. This encodes CASSLDLTQPQHF.

This clonotype was detected only a few times. In DNA, the CDR3 is TGCAGTGCTTCAAACGGGGTATACAATGAGCAGTTCTTC. It is translated as CSASNGVYNEQFF. This chain connects TRBV20-1 to TRBJ2-1, with a weak D call TRBD2 (5 bases). Trimming took off 5 bases at V and 4 bases at J, with 12 bases between the two ends. Germline V gene lookup returns CDR1 DFQATT and CDR2 SNEGSKA (reference sequence). The CDR3 consists of 13 residues.